The sequence of this T cell receptor beta chain was determined in a study of control samples from healthy donors and cancer patients (dated by TCRdb to 2018 to 2021). The library was obtained by the immunoSEQ multiplex PCR assay. TCRdb re-hosts the immuneACCESS table, in-frame sequences only. Its copies lack some clones; in the studies checked, an unresolved V gene accounts for under half of them, and the cause for the rest is not known. The sample table holds about 120,000 clones, of which roughly 91% were seen once. Together, the top ten hold roughly 1.7% of the sample. With regard to this clone: It has no known antigen specificity. It has no much larger one-base neighbor in the sample; base qualities were not kept.

The sequencing input was PBMCs. The origin of this receptor is a middle-aged man with head and neck cancer.

The CDR3 region has the sequence CASSALGQSSYEQYF. The DNA sequence is as follows: TGTGCCAGCAGTGCCCTGGGACAGAGCTCCTACGAGCAGTACTTC. Recombination joined TRBV2 with TRBJ2-7, with 7 bases matching TRBD1. Compared with germline, V lacks 4 bases and J lacks 0 bases; bases without a gene match: 6. The germline V gene encodes CDR1 SNHLY and CDR2 FYNNEI. Including the terminal cysteine and phenylalanine, the CDR3 comprises 15 residues. The read is trimmed to its CDR3 DNA, 45 bases read in frame from base 1.